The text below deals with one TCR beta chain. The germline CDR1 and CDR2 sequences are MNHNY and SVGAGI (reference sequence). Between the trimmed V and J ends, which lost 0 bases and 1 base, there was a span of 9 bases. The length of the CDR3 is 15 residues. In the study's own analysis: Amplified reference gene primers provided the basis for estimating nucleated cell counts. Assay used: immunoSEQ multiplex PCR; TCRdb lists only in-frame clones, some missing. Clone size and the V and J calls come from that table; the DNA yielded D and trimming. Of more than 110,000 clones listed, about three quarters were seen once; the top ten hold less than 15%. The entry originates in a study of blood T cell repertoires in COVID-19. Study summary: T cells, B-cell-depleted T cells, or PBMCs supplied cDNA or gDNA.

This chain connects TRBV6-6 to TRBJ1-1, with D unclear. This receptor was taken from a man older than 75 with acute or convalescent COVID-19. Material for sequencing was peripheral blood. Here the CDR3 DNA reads TGTGCCAGCAGTTACTCTGGTACTCCGAACACTGAAGCTTTCTTT. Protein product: CASSYSGTPNTEAFF.